One sample yielded the 29 T cell receptor beta chains listed below, sequenced in a study of shared T cell receptors in the human thymus. Sequenced by immunoSEQ multiplex PCR; TCRdb stores in-frame clones only, minus some. The table has more than 550,000 clones, 70% to 90% seen once. The same sample was also studied in work on human thymus T cells.

The sequencing input was thymocytes. The receptors come from a boy under two years old with a congenital heart defect.

The CDR3 sequence is CASSLGDGPSSYNEQFF. The DNA of the CDR3 is TGTGCCAGCAGCTTAGGTGACGGTCCTAGCTCCTACAATGAGCAGTTCTTC. This chain uses TRBV7-7 with TRBJ2-1; D call uncertain. The germline CDR1 and CDR2 sequences are SSHAT and FNYEAQ (reference sequence). V was clipped by 1 base and J by 0 bases, with 13 bases between them. This CDR3 region has 17 residues. The full variable domain, in which reference TRBV7-7 and TRBJ2-1 provide the parts outside the CDR3, is GAGVSQSPRYKVTKRGQDVTLRCDPISSHATLYWYQQALGQGPEFLTYFNYEAQPDKSGLPSDRFSAERPEGSISTLTIQRTEQRDSAMYRCASSLGDGPSSYNEQFFGPGTRLTVL.

The rearrangement uses TRBV28 and TRBJ2-1; 8 nucleotides line up with TRBD2. Germline trimming cut 2 bases from V and 8 bases from J; bases unmatched to any gene: 20. CDR1 MDHEN and CDR2 SYDVKM come from the germline V gene. The CDR3 is made up of 19 amino acids. CDR3 sequence reads: CASSLNRGVERETVDEQFF. The DNA of the CDR3 is TGTGCCAGCAGTTTAAATCGGGGAGTAGAGCGGGAGACGGTCGATGAGCAGTTCTTC.

The gene calls are TRBV5-5 and TRBJ2-7; D not certain. The CDR3 runs 12 residues. Germline values: CDR1 SGHKS, CDR2 YYEKEE (reference sequence). The V and J ends lost 0 bases and 4 bases respectively, with 5 bases between them. This CDR3 is CASSLGAYEQYF. CDR3 in DNA: TGTGCCAGCAGCTTGGGGGCGTACGAGCAGTACTTC.

The rearrangement joins TRBV4-3 to TRBJ2-7; 9 bases match TRBD1. The germline V gene encodes CDR1 LGHNA and CDR2 YSLEER. This CDR3 is 17 amino acids long. V was pared by 0 bases and J by 4 bases, with 10 bases of the junction left unmatched. For the CDR3, the DNA is TGCGCCAGCAGCCAAGAACCCCCGACAGGGGGAAGGTACGAGCAGTACTTC. This translates into CASSQEPPTGGRYEQYF.

The CDR3 here is CASSLSAGGIRSPLHF. The CDR3 nucleotides are TGTGCCAGCAGTTTATCTGCAGGGGGCATTAGGTCACCCCTCCACTTT. This chain joins TRBV27 and TRBJ1-6; 8 bases fit TRBD1. Per germline, CDR1 MNHEY and CDR2 SMNVEV (reference sequence). The CDR3 spans 16 residues. J gave up 10 bases and V 0 bases, and 8 bases lay outside the gene matches.

This clone was detected once. The chain links TRBV10-3 to TRBJ2-7; 9 bases align to TRBD1. Per germline, CDR1 ENHRY and CDR2 SYGVKD. V trimming: 10 bases; J trimming: 2 bases; junction bases outside the gene matches: 3. The CDR3 totals 12 residues. CDR3 protein: CATWDRAYEQYF. The CDR3 coding sequence is TGTGCCACCTGGGACAGGGCCTACGAGCAGTACTTC.

There are a few counts of this clone. The gene calls are TRBV12-5 and TRBJ2-1, with TRBD2 matching 8 bases. CDR3 length: 15 amino acids. With 5 bases clipped from V and 4 bases from J, the junction kept 7 bases outside the gene matches. Germline V lookup: CDR1 LGHNT, CDR2 FRNRAP. CDR3 loop: CASGPSRGDYNEQFF. CDR3 bases: TGTGCTAGTGGTCCCTCGCGGGGGGATTACAATGAGCAGTTCTTC. Looking up the rest from reference TRBV12-5 and TRBJ2-1 gives the full variable domain: DARVTQTPRHKVTEMGQEVTMRCQPILGHNTVFWYRQTMMQGLELLAYFRNRAPLDDSGMPKDRFSAEMPDATLATLKIQPSEPRDSAVYFCASGPSRGDYNEQFFGPGTRLTVL.

This clone showed up just once. This rearrangement joins TRBV5-1 to TRBJ2-1; no clear D gene. Germline V CDR1 and CDR2: SGHRS, YFSETQ. The CDR3 runs to 13 residues. Deletions cut 7 bases from V and 6 bases from J, with 14 bases between. CDR3 sequence (DNA): TGCGCCAGCCACTCTCCCATAATCAATGAGCAGTTCTTC. Protein sequence: CASHSPIINEQFF.

The chain combines TRBV28 with TRBJ1-5; 8 positions match TRBD1. Germline CDR1 reads MDHEN; CDR2 reads SYDVKM. Trimming took 3 bases from V and 1 from J; bases not matched to a gene: 11. This CDR3 region has 18 residues. This CDR3 is CASSFPDRECRSNQPQHF. CDR3 in DNA: TGTGCCAGCAGTTTCCCGGACAGGGAATGTAGAAGCAATCAGCCCCAGCATTTT.

This chain links TRBV11-1 with TRBJ2-1, with D possibly being TRBD2 (7 bases). The CDR3 length is 18 residues. Germline V gene data show CDR1 as SGHAT and CDR2 as FQDESV (reference sequence). With 3 bases removed from V and 5 bases from J, the gap between germline ends came to 23 bases. The CDR3 coding sequence is TGTGCCAGCAGCTTTACCACCTGGAGGGGGGGGCGACACAATGAGCAGTTCTTC. This codes for CASSFTTWRGGRHNEQFF.

This clone appeared a few times. V and J are TRBV6-4 and TRBJ1-4; 8 bases match TRBD1. The length of the CDR3 is 13 residues. Germline values: CDR1 MRHNA, CDR2 SNTAGT. The junction had 3 bases not matched to a gene; V was cut back by 4 bases and J by 8 bases. The CDR3 here is CASSASGGEKLFF. CDR3 nucleotides: TGTGCCAGCAGTGCCTCAGGGGGCGAAAAACTGTTTTTT.

This clone was seen just once. This chain uses TRBV7-3 with TRBJ2-1; 8 bases are shared with TRBD1. The CDR3 spans 12 residues. Germline V gene data show CDR1 as SGHTA and CDR2 as FQGTGA. The ends lost 4 bases at V and 13 bases at J; junction bases unmatched: 6. In DNA form, the CDR3 reads TGTGCCAGCAGCTCCCGGACAGGGATCCAGTTCTTC. It codes for CASSSRTGIQFF.

The sample holds one count of this clone. This chain joins TRBV28 and TRBJ2-7, with TRBD2 as a possible D gene (5 bases). V lost 3 bases and J lost 3, with 21 bases in between. The CDR3 covers 17 residues. Germline lookup yields CDR1 MDHEN and CDR2 SYDVKM. CDR3 nucleotides: TGTGCCAGCAGTTTGTGGCCGTCCAGACCGGGGATCTACGAGCAGTACTTC. Its protein is CASSLWPSRPGIYEQYF.

The chain joins TRBV15 to TRBJ2-1; D might be TRBD1 (6 bases). CDR1 is LNHNV and CDR2 is YYDKDF in the germline V gene (reference sequence). CDR3 length: 16 amino acids. Trimming took 0 bases from V and 7 from J, leaving 16 bases between them. CDR3 sequence: CATSRDSTQGKNEQFF. The DNA of the CDR3 is TGTGCCACCAGCAGAGATAGCACGCAGGGGAAAAATGAGCAGTTCTTC.

The V gene is TRBV7-9, the J gene TRBJ1-1; D is perhaps TRBD1 (6 bases). This CDR3 has 18 residues. CDR1 is SEHNR, CDR2 FQNEAQ, per germline (reference sequence). The germline V and J ends were trimmed by 5 bases and 1 base, with 23 bases remaining between them. For the CDR3, the DNA is TGTGCCAGCAGCCCGCCCTCGGAAACAGGGAGGGAGAACACTGAAGCTTTCTTT. Translation: CASSPPSETGRENTEAFF.

The V call is TRBV5-5, the J call TRBJ2-7; unclear D gene. Trimming pared 4 bases from V and 3 bases from J, leaving 8 bases between. This CDR3 comprises 12 residues. The germline gives CDR1 SGHKS, CDR2 YYEKEE (reference sequence). The CDR3 sequence is CASSSSFYEQYF. The CDR3 region has the DNA TGTGCCAGCAGCAGCTCGTTCTACGAGCAGTACTTC. Together with reference TRBV5-5 and TRBJ2-7, the CDR3 gives the full variable domain: DAGVTQSPTHLIKTRGQQVTLRCSPISGHKSVSWYQQVLGQGPQFIFQYYEKEERGRGNFPDRFSARQFPNYSSELNVNALLLGDSALYLCASSSSFYEQYFGPGTRLTVT.

This sequence joins TRBV19 and TRBJ2-3, with 7 bases that match TRBD2. V shed 6 bases, J shed 0 bases, and the junction held 6 bases outside the gene matches. Germline V gene data show CDR1 as LNHDA and CDR2 as SQIVND (reference sequence). This CDR3 contains 15 residues. CDR3 nucleotide sequence: TGTGCCAGTAGCATAAGCGGGGAAAGCACAGATACGCAGTATTTT. Translation: CASSISGESTDTQYF.

This clone occurred a few times. The J gene is TRBJ2-3, the V gene TRBV19; the match to TRBD2 covers 12 bases. This CDR3 region has 15 residues. J gave up 4 bases and V 3 bases, and 2 bases lay outside the gene matches. The V gene's germline CDR1 is LNHDA and CDR2 SQIVND (reference sequence). The CDR3 DNA sequence: TGTGCCAGTAGTATGACTAGCGGGAGCGCAGATACGCAGTATTTT. Its translation is CASSMTSGSADTQYF.

The J gene is TRBJ2-5, the V gene TRBV4-1; 9 bases agree with TRBD2. The CDR3 loop spans 16 amino acids. The J segment lost 0 bases and the V segment lost 3 bases, leaving 5 bases of the junction unmatched. From germline, CDR1 is MGHRA and CDR2 YSYEKL. The CDR3 spells CASSQGLAGNQETQYF. The CDR3 DNA sequence: TGCGCCAGCAGCCAGGGTCTAGCGGGGAACCAAGAGACCCAGTACTTC.

This chain uses TRBV5-1 with TRBJ2-5, with 7 nucleotides matching TRBD1. From germline, CDR1 is SGHRS and CDR2 YFSETQ. V gave up 4 bases and J gave up 5 bases; unmatched junction bases: 11. CDR3 length equals 15 residues. CDR3 protein: CASSLQGQAVETQYF. CDR3 DNA: TGCGCCAGCAGCCTCCAAGGACAGGCGGTGGAGACCCAGTACTTC.

The chain joins TRBV6-5 to TRBJ2-7; 9 bases match TRBD2. CDR1 is MNHEY and CDR2 is SVGAGI in the germline V gene. The CDR3 spans 15 residues. Trimming removed 0 bases from V and 7 bases from J; junction bases left unmatched: 7. The CDR3, as DNA: TGTGCCAGCAGTTACTCTGGCGGGAGGGCCCATGAGCAGTACTTC. Protein sequence: CASSYSGGRAHEQYF.

The chain joins TRBV5-1 to TRBJ2-7; 8 positions agree with TRBD1. Germline-derived CDR1 and CDR2 are SGHRS and YFSETQ. The CDR3 covers 15 residues. V shed 2 bases and J 6 bases; nucleotides not matched to a gene: 10. In DNA, the CDR3 is TGCGCCAGCAGCTTAACCGGGACAGGTCCTACCGAGCAGTACTTC. This encodes CASSLTGTGPTEQYF.

This clone showed up just a few times. The chain employs TRBV4-3 and TRBJ2-3; possibly TRBD2 for D (6 bases). Germline lookup yields CDR1 LGHNA and CDR2 YSLEER. CDR3 length equals 17 residues. V was pared by 0 bases and J by 2 bases, with 15 bases between. For the CDR3, the DNA is TGCGCCAGCAGCCAAGAAGCCCCTAGCGAACACACAGATACGCAGTATTTT. As protein: CASSQEAPSEHTDTQYF.

The genes are TRBV6-1 and TRBJ2-7, with D uncertain. The CDR3 is 15 amino acids. Germline CDR1 MNHNS, CDR2 SASEGT. V dropped 2 bases and J dropped 2 bases, with 13 bases sitting between them. CDR3 in amino acids: CASSENAVRPYEQYF. The CDR3, as DNA: TGTGCCAGCAGTGAAAACGCTGTCAGGCCCTACGAGCAGTACTTC.

The chain employs TRBV21-1 and TRBJ1-1; TRBD1 was called by the table and not checked on the DNA. TRBV21-1 is deemed a pseudogene. This CDR3 is 16 amino acids long. CDR3 DNA: TGTGCCAGCAGCGCCCAAGGACATTTGGGCAACACTGAAGCTTTCTTT. Its protein product is CASSAQGHLGNTEAFF.

V gene TRBV5-5 combines with J gene TRBJ1-4; 7 bases match TRBD1. J lost 6 bases, V lost 2 bases, and 7 bases had no gene match. Per the germline V gene, CDR1 is SGHKS and CDR2 is YYEKEE (reference sequence). The CDR3 totals 15 residues. As DNA, the CDR3 is TGTGCCAGCAGCTTAGAGACAGGGTCAGATGAAAAACTGTTTTTT. This codes for CASSLETGSDEKLFF.

V gene TRBV19 combines with J gene TRBJ1-5; D is uncertain. V was pared by 0 bases and J by 5 bases, with 14 bases between. This CDR3 is built from 16 residues. The germline CDR1 and CDR2 sequences are LNHDA and SQIVND (reference sequence). The CDR3 region is CASSIDRNRGDQPQHF. Here the CDR3 DNA reads TGTGCCAGTAGTATAGATAGGAACCGGGGAGATCAGCCCCAGCATTTT.

The chain has TRBV9 and TRBJ2-3; weak D call: TRBD2 (5 bases). Trimming removed 3 bases from V and 3 bases from J, with 20 bases in between. This CDR3 has 17 amino acids. Germline V gene data show CDR1 as SGDLS and CDR2 as YYNGEE. The CDR3 here is CASSDTRTPGVTDTQYF. Written as DNA, the CDR3 is TGTGCCAGCAGCGATACACGAACCCCCGGGGTTACAGATACGCAGTATTTT.

This sequence joins TRBV28 and TRBJ1-1, with D possibly being TRBD1 (6 bases). Germline assignment: CDR1 MDHEN and CDR2 SYDVKM. Between the trimmed V and J ends, which lost 7 bases and 7 bases, there was a span of 19 bases. The CDR3 extends over 14 amino acids. The CDR3 DNA follows: TGTGCCAGCAACGTCAGGGGTGGTCGCGGTGAAGCTTTCTTT. As protein: CASNVRGGRGEAFF.